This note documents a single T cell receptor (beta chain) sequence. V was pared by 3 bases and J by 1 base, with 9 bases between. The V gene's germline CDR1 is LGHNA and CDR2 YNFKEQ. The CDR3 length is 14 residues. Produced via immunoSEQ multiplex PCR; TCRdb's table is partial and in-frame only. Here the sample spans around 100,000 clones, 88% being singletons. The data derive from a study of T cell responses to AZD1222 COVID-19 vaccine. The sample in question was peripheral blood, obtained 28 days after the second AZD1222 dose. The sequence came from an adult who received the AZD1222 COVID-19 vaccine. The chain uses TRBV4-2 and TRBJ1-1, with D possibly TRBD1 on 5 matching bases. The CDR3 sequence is CASSQGEKNTEAFF. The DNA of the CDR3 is TGTGCCAGCAGCCAGGGGGAGAAGAACACTGAAGCTTTCTTT.